One and the same sample provided the 16 T cell receptor beta chains below, sequenced in a study of T-cell memory formation after mild COVID-19. TCRdb used MiXCR to reprocess the 5' RACE reads, holding one entry per CDR3 protein. The sample gives around 30,000 distinct CDR3 sequences, more than 10% of which show up once; roughly 15% is in the top ten. Sequenced sample: PBMCs or a T cell subset sorted from them (not recorded which). The receptors were gathered from an adult woman who had mild COVID-19 (a few samples of this study predate the infection). Cell type and time point are not known.

The table lists this clonotype with many counts. In DNA form, the CDR3 reads TGTGCCAGCAGCTCCTCGGGGGCCACCTACGAGCAGTACTTC. As protein: CASSSSGATYEQYF. This chain connects TRBV7-9 to TRBJ2-7; D is possibly TRBD1 or TRBD2 (6 bases each). Germline-derived CDR1 and CDR2 are SEHNR and FQNEAQ (reference sequence). V lost 4 bases and J 2 bases, leaving 12 bases between the germline ends. The CDR3 is 14 amino acids.

This clonotype appeared many times. The chain links TRBV20-1 to TRBJ1-2; 8 nucleotides agree with TRBD1. Germline CDR1 is DFQATT and CDR2 is SNEGSKA (reference sequence). The CDR3 consists of 15 residues. Trimming removed 3 bases from V and 6 bases from J; junction bases left unmatched: 12. The CDR3 loop reads CSASPPFDRGHGYTF. DNA of the CDR3: TGCAGTGCTAGTCCGCCTTTTGACAGGGGACATGGCTACACCTTC.

There are many counts of this clonotype. The V gene is TRBV19, the J gene TRBJ2-3; no firm D call. The CDR3 contains 14 residues. The ends were cut back, 8 bases at V and 0 bases at J, with 12 bases in the middle. Per germline, CDR1 LNHDA and CDR2 SQIVND (reference sequence). The CDR3 DNA follows: TGTGCCAGTTCGTGGGTGGGGAGCACAGATACGCAGTATTTT. Its protein product is CASSWVGSTDTQYF.

This clonotype was detected many times. The chain links TRBV5-1 to TRBJ1-1; 8 nucleotides align to TRBD1. Germline loops: CDR1 SGHRS, CDR2 YFSETQ. This CDR3 has 15 residues. J lost 9 bases, V lost 1 base, and 11 bases had no gene match. This chain's CDR3 is CASSLTQGDGGKAFF. Here the CDR3 DNA reads TGCGCCAGCAGCTTGACACAGGGGGACGGAGGTAAAGCTTTCTTT.

This clonotype was picked up many times. The rearrangement uses TRBV11-3 and TRBJ2-7, with D possibly TRBD2 on 6 matching bases. The CDR3 runs to 15 residues. Germline V CDR1 and CDR2: SGHNT, YENEEA. The V end lost 5 bases, the J end lost 3 bases, and 17 bases lay between the germline ends. CDR3 sequence: CASSPGVQGLYEQYF. For the CDR3, the DNA is TGTGCCAGCAGCCCGGGAGTCCAAGGCCTCTACGAGCAGTACTTC. The entire variable domain, with the rest obtained from reference TRBV11-3 and TRBJ2-7, is as follows: EAGVVQSPRYKIIEKKQPVAFWCNPISGHNTLYWYLQNLGQGPELLIRYENEEAVDDSQLPKDRFSAERLKGVDSTLKIQPAELGDSAVYLCASSPGVQGLYEQYFGPGTRLTVT.

The chain links TRBV7-8 to TRBJ1-6; D ambiguous. V lost 5 bases to trimming and J lost 7 bases, with 12 bases between them. Per the germline V gene, CDR1 is SGHVS and CDR2 is FQNEAQ. The CDR3 consists of 14 residues. The DNA of the CDR3 is TGTGCCAGCAGCCCTAGTAGGATGAATTCACCCCTCCACTTT. Translating gives CASSPSRMNSPLHF.

Ten or more counts support this clonotype. V and J are TRBV2 and TRBJ2-1; TRBD2 matches at 9 bases. The CDR3 covers 19 residues. J gave up 0 bases and V 6 bases, and 15 bases lay outside the gene matches. Per the germline V gene, CDR1 is SNHLY and CDR2 is FYNNEI. This CDR3 reads CASRAGGSGGPSSYNEQFF. The CDR3 nucleotides read TGTGCCAGCAGGGCCGGGGGAAGCGGGGGGCCGAGCTCCTACAATGAGCAGTTCTTC.

This clonotype was counted many times. At one end, the junction sequence differs from germline, possibly due to a read error. In DNA form, the CDR3 reads TGTGCCAGCAGCCAGCCCGGGACTTCCCAGCTCTTC. This gives the protein CASSQPGTSQLF. V gene TRBV3-1 combines with J gene TRBJ2-1, with a possible D match to TRBD2 (6 bases). The CDR3 sequence is 12 residues long. Germline loops: CDR1 LGHDT, CDR2 YNNKEL (reference sequence).

This clonotype was observed at least ten times. The chain carries TRBV19 and TRBJ2-2; no clear D gene. The ends were cut back, 7 bases at V and 5 bases at J, with 11 bases in the middle. From germline, CDR1 is LNHDA and CDR2 SQIVND (reference sequence). The CDR3 is made up of 13 amino acids. CDR3 DNA sequence: TGTGCCAGTACCCGTGGAATTACCGGGGAGCTGTTTTTT. This encodes CASTRGITGELFF.

V and J are TRBV4-1 and TRBJ1-2; 8 bases map to TRBD1. Trimming took 0 bases from V and 3 from J; bases not matched to a gene: 6. There are 16 residues in the CDR3. Germline V gives CDR1 MGHRA, CDR2 YSYEKL. This CDR3 reads CASSQDLSRGHYGYTF. DNA for the CDR3: TGCGCCAGCAGCCAAGATCTTAGCAGGGGGCACTATGGCTACACCTTC.

This clonotype was counted many times. V gene TRBV5-6 combines with J gene TRBJ2-3, with 13 bases matching TRBD2. There are 17 residues in the CDR3. Germline V gene lookup returns CDR1 SGHDT and CDR2 YYEEEE. V was clipped by 2 bases and J by 7 bases; unmatched bases: 10. CDR3 DNA: TGTGCCAGCAGCTTAGAACTACTAGCGGGGGGGCGAAATACGCAGTATTTT. Its protein is CASSLELLAGGRNTQYF.

The V call is TRBV25-1, the J call TRBJ2-1; D perhaps matches TRBD2 (6 bases). The CDR3 is 15 amino acids. Germline V lookup: CDR1 MGHDK, CDR2 SYGVNS. Trimming took 3 bases from V and 2 from J, leaving 11 bases between them. The DNA of the CDR3 is TGTGCCAGCAGTGACATAGCGGCCACCTACAATGAGCAGTTCTTC. This gives the protein CASSDIAATYNEQFF. Full variable domain (missing parts from reference TRBV25-1 and TRBJ2-1): EADIYQTPRYLVIGTGKKITLECSQTMGHDKMYWYQQDPGMELHLIHYSYGVNSTEKGDLSSESTVSRIRTEHFPLTLESARPSHTSQYLCASSDIAATYNEQFFGPGTRLTVL.

This clonotype has at least ten counts. V gene TRBV19 combines with J gene TRBJ2-3; possible D gene TRBD2, 6 bases. In germline, CDR1 is LNHDA, CDR2 SQIVND (reference sequence). Deletions cut 9 bases from V and 2 bases from J, with 18 bases between. The CDR3 loop spans 15 amino acids. The DNA for the CDR3 is TGTGCCAGCAATATGGGACTTTACTACACAGATACGCAGTATTTT. Protein sequence: CASNMGLYYTDTQYF.

This clonotype was observed at least ten times. The V and J genes are TRBV2 and TRBJ1-6; no clear D. The CDR3 is made up of 15 amino acids. Germline-derived CDR1 and CDR2 are SNHLY and FYNNEI. The V gene lost 8 bases and the J gene lost 0 bases, with 11 bases spanning the gap. Here the CDR3 DNA reads TGTGCCAGCCGAATAGGCAGCTCCTATAATTCACCCCTCCACTTT. Its translation: CASRIGSSYNSPLHF.

This clonotype is medium-sized. The gene calls are TRBV27 and TRBJ2-7, with 7 bases that match TRBD1. With 8 bases clipped from V and 0 bases from J, the junction kept 7 bases outside the gene matches. Germline V gene data show CDR1 as MNHEY and CDR2 as SMNVEV (reference sequence). This CDR3 spans 14 amino acids. As DNA, the CDR3 is TGTGCCAGCGCAGGACAGGCCTCCTCCTACGAGCAGTACTTC. Residues: CASAGQASSYEQYF.

This clonotype occurred many times. The J gene is TRBJ1-2, the V gene TRBV5-1; D not certain. CDR1 is SGHRS, CDR2 YFSETQ, per germline. The ends were cut back, 0 bases at V and 0 bases at J, with 9 bases in the middle. This CDR3 region has 15 residues. The CDR3 loop reads CASSLGDLPNYGYTF. In nucleotides, the CDR3 is TGCGCCAGCAGCTTGGGTGATCTCCCTAACTATGGCTACACCTTC.